The 14 T cell receptor beta chains given below trace back to one sample, sequenced in a study of shared clonotypes between healthy human individuals. Sequencing used immunoSEQ multiplex PCR; TCRdb keeps in-frame clones, though not all of them. The table records approximately 2,300,000 clones, 80% to 95% of them present only once. Input material: naive CD4+ T cells from PBMCs. Regarding subset: CD45RA+ positively selected. Receptor source: a young man in good health. Some clones in this sample may be carry-over from other donors' samples.

The chain carries TRBV25-1 and TRBJ2-5; 8 nucleotides agree with TRBD1. V shed 6 bases and J 4 bases; nucleotides not matched to a gene: 7. The CDR3 length is 14 residues. Germline CDR1 and CDR2: MGHDK and SYGVNS. DNA of the CDR3: TGTGCCAGCAGCAGGGGGCTAGGGCCAGAGACCCAGTACTTC. Protein sequence: CASSRGLGPETQYF.

This chain connects TRBV18 to TRBJ2-7; possibly TRBD1 or TRBD2 for D (5 bases each). The CDR3 covers 14 residues. The V gene's germline CDR1 is KGHSH and CDR2 LQKENI. V shed 6 bases and J shed 0 bases, with 12 bases lying between them. The CDR3 loop reads CASSGVTGSYEQYF. CDR3 sequence (DNA): TGTGCCAGCTCGGGGGTCACGGGCTCCTACGAGCAGTACTTC.

In this sample, this clone turned up once. The gene calls are TRBV9 and TRBJ2-4, with 7 positions matching TRBD1. J was trimmed by 9 bases and V by 2 bases; bases with no gene match: 8. CDR3 size: 14 residues. Germline V gene lookup returns CDR1 SGDLS and CDR2 YYNGEE. DNA for the CDR3: TGTGCCAGCAGCGTCGGACAGGATGATGGCATTCAGTACTTC. Amino acid sequence: CASSVGQDDGIQYF.

The chain recombines TRBV7-8 with TRBJ1-4, with 8 nucleotides matching TRBD1. The germline V gene has CDR1 SGHVS and CDR2 FQNEAQ. Trimming at V came to 1 base and at J to 0 bases, leaving 13 bases not matched to a gene. This CDR3 is 20 amino acids long. The CDR3 region is CASSLGTGQVNSATNEKLFF. CDR3 DNA sequence: TGTGCCAGCAGCTTAGGCACGGGACAGGTTAACTCAGCAACTAATGAAAAACTGTTTTTT.

The chain links TRBV18 to TRBJ1-3, with TRBD1 as a possible D gene (5 bases). The CDR3 sequence is 15 residues long. Trimming shortened V by 0 bases and J by 3 bases, and 9 bases separated the two germline ends. Germline V gene lookup returns CDR1 KGHSH and CDR2 LQKENI. CDR3 coding DNA: TGTGCCAGCTCACCACCGGGGACGGGTGGAAACACCATATATTTT. Protein sequence: CASSPPGTGGNTIYF.

This clone was counted a single time. V and J are TRBV10-2 and TRBJ2-3; 11 bases match TRBD2. The CDR3 sequence is 16 residues long. V was clipped by 6 bases and J by 0 bases; unmatched bases: 5. Per the germline V gene, CDR1 is WSHSY and CDR2 is SAAADI. In nucleotides, the CDR3 is TGCGCCAGCAGAAGACTAGCGGGACCTAGCACAGATACGCAGTATTTT. This sequence encodes CASRRLAGPSTDTQYF.

V usage is TRBV28 and J usage is TRBJ1-3; TRBD1 matches 7 bases. The CDR3 covers 14 residues. Germline V CDR1 and CDR2: MDHEN, SYDVKM. V lost 6 bases and J lost 2; bases outside the gene matches: 4. CDR3 DNA sequence: TGTGCCAGCAGCACGACAGGGCCTGGAAACACCATATATTTT. Translating gives CASSTTGPGNTIYF. Filled out from reference TRBV28 and TRBJ1-3, the complete variable domain reads DVKVTQSSRYLVKRTGEKVFLECVQDMDHENMFWYRQDPGLGLRLIYFSYDVKMKEKGDIPEGYSVSREKKERFSLILESASTNQTSMYLCASSTTGPGNTIYFGEGSWLTVV.

This sequence joins TRBV7-6 and TRBJ2-2, with D uncertain. Trimming left V 6 bases short and J 2 bases short, with 13 bases between. CDR1 is SGHVS and CDR2 is FNYEAQ in the germline V gene. There are 15 residues in the CDR3. Written as DNA, the CDR3 is TGTGCCAGCAGGTCCCCATACTCAAACACCGGGGAGCTGTTTTTT. This codes for CASRSPYSNTGELFF.

The V gene is TRBV27, the J gene TRBJ2-7; D is unresolved. CDR1 and CDR2 from the germline V gene are MNHEY and SMNVEV (reference sequence). The CDR3 has 15 amino acids. Deletions cut 6 bases from V and 0 bases from J, with 15 bases between. CDR3 protein: CASRIDQRSSYEQYF. The CDR3, as DNA: TGTGCCAGCAGAATAGACCAGAGGAGCTCCTACGAGCAGTACTTC.

V and J are TRBV9 and TRBJ1-3, with D perhaps TRBD1 (5 bases). V lost 3 bases to trimming and J lost 0 bases, with 10 bases between them. Per the germline V gene, CDR1 is SGDLS and CDR2 is YYNGEE. The CDR3 is 15 amino acids. Here the CDR3 reads CASSGTGYSGNTIYF. The CDR3 DNA reads TGTGCCAGCAGCGGAACAGGCTACTCTGGAAACACCATATATTTT.

The rearrangement uses TRBV5-8 and TRBJ2-5; either TRBD1 or TRBD2 may fit D (5 bases each). The V end was cut by 7 bases, the J end by 0 bases, with 22 bases between. The V gene's germline CDR1 is SGHTS and CDR2 YDEGEE. This CDR3 is built from 17 residues. CDR3 DNA sequence: TGTGCCAGCCGACCTTCCCGGGGCGGATCGTACCAAGAGACCCAGTACTTC. Protein product: CASRPSRGGSYQETQYF.

The chain couples TRBV2 to TRBJ2-1; D is uncertain. V was shortened by 3 bases and J by 0 bases, with 9 bases between the two germline ends. Per germline, CDR1 SNHLY and CDR2 FYNNEI. The CDR3 sequence is 15 residues long. CDR3 residues: CASSESQISYNEQFF. CDR3 DNA: TGTGCCAGCAGTGAGAGTCAGATCTCCTACAATGAGCAGTTCTTC.

The CDR3 region is CASSFSGSLYEQYF. DNA for the CDR3: TGTGCCAGCAGTTTTAGCGGGAGTCTCTACGAGCAGTACTTC. The V gene is TRBV27, the J gene TRBJ2-7, with 9 bases fitting TRBD2. V lost 3 bases and J lost 3; bases outside the gene matches: 3. Germline V gene lookup returns CDR1 MNHEY and CDR2 SMNVEV (reference sequence). This CDR3 spans 14 amino acids.

This CDR3 reads CASSSGGHSSTDTQYF. In DNA, the CDR3 is TGTGCCAGCAGCTCCGGGGGCCACTCTAGCACAGATACGCAGTATTTT. The rearrangement links TRBV7-2 to TRBJ2-3; the D call may be TRBD1 or TRBD2 (6 bases each). V gave up 4 bases and J gave up 0 bases, with 14 bases separating them. Germline V gene sequence: CDR1 SGHTA, CDR2 FQGNSA. The CDR3 covers 16 residues.